A selection of T cell receptor beta chains follows, all from one sample in a study of human thymus T cells. Measured with immunoSEQ multiplex PCR; TCRdb has only the in-frame clones, and not every one. The repertoire has 100,000 to 150,000 clones, around 95% of them found once; the top ten carry less than 0.03%. Sequencing was carried out using thymus tissue. Receptors originate from a boy under two years old with a congenital heart defect but otherwise immunologically healthy. The CDR3 runs from the conserved cysteine through the conserved F or W. The D gene is left open where the match is weak. A clone size is listed for some rows: how often the clone was seen (once, few, many), or a class if it is expanded.

V gene	clone size	CDR3 length	J gene	D gene	CDR3 DNA	CDR3 protein
TRBV10-2	NA	16	TRBJ2-5	TRBD2	TGCGCCAGCAGTGAAGGACTAGCGGGGGGTCCAGAGACCCAGTACTTC	CASSEGLAGGPETQYF
TRBV21-1	NA	13	TRBJ2-1	NA	TGTGCCAGCAGCGGGTACAGTTACAATGAGCAGTTCTTC	CASSGYSYNEQFF
TRBV4-2	NA	16	TRBJ2-2	TRBD2	TGTGCCAGCAGCCACGTCGGGGGGGCCGGTGGCGGGGAGCTGTTTTTT	CASSHVGGAGGGELFF
TRBV29-1	once	13	TRBJ2-7	NA	TGCAGCGTTGTACGGATGCCCCACTACGAGCAGTACTTC	CSVVRMPHYEQYF
TRBV6-5	NA	14	TRBJ2-7	NA	TGTGCCAGCAGTTACTTTAGGGAATCCTACGAGCAGTACTTC	CASSYFRESYEQYF
TRBV2	NA	13	TRBJ1-2	TRBD1	TGTGCCAGCAGCGCGGACAGGGAAGGGGGCTACACCTTC	CASSADREGGYTF
TRBV29-1	NA	11	TRBJ1-2	NA	TGCAGCGTTGACCCGGGTGATGGCTACACCTTC	CSVDPGDGYTF
TRBV5-1	NA	15	TRBJ2-3	NA	TGCGCCAGCAGCCCCGGCTGGCAGTCCACAGATACGCAGTATTTT	CASSPGWQSTDTQYF
TRBV4-1	few	17	TRBJ2-5	TRBD2	TGCGCCAGCAGCCCGGGACTAGGATTGCTCAAGAAAGAGACCCAGTACTTC	CASSPGLGLLKKETQYF
TRBV27	NA	14	TRBJ1-2	NA	TGTGCCAGCAGTTCAACAGGGTATCGGTATGGCTACACCTTC	CASSSTGYRYGYTF
TRBV28	NA	16	TRBJ2-3	NA	TGTGCCAGCAGTTTACCCCAGTCGGCTAGCACAGATACGCAGTATTTT	CASSLPQSASTDTQYF
TRBV7-2	NA	15	TRBJ1-2	TRBD1	TGTGCCAGCAGCTGGCATACGACAGGGCGGCATGGCTACACCTTC	CASSWHTTGRHGYTF
TRBV27	NA	14	TRBJ2-7	NA	TGTGCCAGCAGTCTTACCGGGCCGTACTACGAGCAGTACTTC	CASSLTGPYYEQYF
TRBV9	NA	14	TRBJ1-2	NA	TGTGCCAGCAGCGCGGCAGGGAAGGACTATGGCTACACCTTC	CASSAAGKDYGYTF
TRBV4-3	NA	17	TRBJ2-7	TRBD2	TGCGCCAGCAGCCAAGATCCTATCAGCGGGGGTACCTACGAGCAGTACTTC	CASSQDPISGGTYEQYF
TRBV5-6	NA	16	TRBJ1-4	NA	TGTGCCAGCAGCCTACAACCCAGCCCAACTAATGAAAAACTGTTTTTT	CASSLQPSPTNEKLFF
TRBV6-6	NA	16	TRBJ1-6	TRBD1	TGTGCCAGCAGTCCGACAGGGGGCTCCTATAATTCACCCCTCCACTTT	CASSPTGGSYNSPLHF
TRBV4-2	NA	18	TRBJ1-2	TRBD1	TGTGCCAGCAGCCAAGATCGGCGAACCGGGACAGCTAACTATGGCTACACCTTC	CASSQDRRTGTANYGYTF
TRBV30	NA	14	TRBJ2-7	NA	TGTGCCTGGAGTGTAGGCCCGAGCTCCTACGAGCAGTACTTC	CAWSVGPSSYEQYF
TRBV5-8	NA	17	TRBJ2-6	TRBD1	TGTGCCAGCAGCTTGGAGGACAGGGAGGCTGGGGCCAACGTCCTGACTTTC	CASSLEDREAGANVLTF
TRBV25-1	few	12	TRBJ1-2	NA	TGTGCCAGCAGTGCCAGCAGCTATGGCTACACCTTC	CASSASSYGYTF
TRBV28	NA	15	TRBJ1-6	NA	TGTGCCAGCAGAATCCAGGGGCTGGGTTATTCACCCCTCCACTTT	CASRIQGLGYSPLHF
TRBV19	NA	14	TRBJ1-6	NA	TGTGCCAGTAGTACGACGACAGATAATTCACCCCTCCACTTT	CASSTTTDNSPLHF
TRBV2	NA	15	TRBJ2-7	TRBD2	TGTGCCAGCAGTGAAGGACTAGCGGCCAACTACGAGCAGTACTTC	CASSEGLAANYEQYF
TRBV29-1	NA	17	TRBJ2-5	TRBD2	TGCAGCGTTGAAGAAGGAGCGGGGGCCGGGTACCAAGAGACCCAGTACTTC	CSVEEGAGAGYQETQYF
TRBV6-6	once	14	TRBJ1-2	NA	TGTGCCAGCAGTTGCCAGGGAGGGCCATATGGCTACACCTTC	CASSCQGGPYGYTF
TRBV7-8	NA	14	TRBJ1-2	TRBD1	TGTGCCAGCAGTGCGCAGGGGGGGATCTATGGCTACACCTTC	CASSAQGGIYGYTF
TRBV9	NA	15	TRBJ2-4	NA	TGTGCCAGCAGCGTAAACGCTTTAGCCAAAAACATTCAGTACTTC	CASSVNALAKNIQYF
TRBV10-3	NA	15	TRBJ1-2	TRBD1	TGTGCCACCATTGACAGGGGGCGCGTGAACTATGGCTACACCTTC	CATIDRGRVNYGYTF
TRBV6-6	NA	11	TRBJ2-7	NA	TGTGCCAGCAGGGAGGGGAACGAGCAGTACTTC	CASREGNEQYF
TRBV15	NA	15	TRBJ2-7	NA	TGTGCCACCAGCAGAACAACCGGGGCAACATGCGAGCAGTACTTC	CATSRTTGATCEQYF
TRBV5-1	once	13	TRBJ2-7	TRBD2	TGCGCCAGCCGTCTAGCGGGGGCCTACGAGCAGTACTTC	CASRLAGAYEQYF
TRBV5-6	NA	16	TRBJ1-5	TRBD1	TGTGCCAGCAGCCGGTGGGACAGGGCGTACAATCAGCCCCAGCATTTT	CASSRWDRAYNQPQHF
TRBV14	NA	13	TRBJ2-5	NA	TGTGCCAGCAGCCATAGCGCCGGGGAGACCCAGTACTTC	CASSHSAGETQYF
TRBV4-1	NA	16	TRBJ2-1	TRBD2	TGCGCCAGCAGCCAAGCCAACGGGGGGGGAGTGCATGAGCAGTTCTTC	CASSQANGGGVHEQFF
TRBV14	NA	15	TRBJ2-7	TRBD1	TGTGCCAGCAGCCTGATACAGGGGCCAATCTACGAGCAGTACTTC	CASSLIQGPIYEQYF
TRBV27	NA	16	TRBJ2-3	TRBD1	TGTGCCAGCAGTTTAACGGGACAGGGTATCGCAGATACGCAGTATTTT	CASSLTGQGIADTQYF
TRBV6-6	NA	15	TRBJ2-7	NA	TGTGCCAGCAGTCACTTTGGCGGCGAGGTCTACGAGCAGTACTTC	CASSHFGGEVYEQYF
TRBV28	NA	18	TRBJ1-5	NA	TGTGCCAGCAGTTTCAAATCCCATAACAGGGACTGTAATCAGCCCCAGCATTTT	CASSFKSHNRDCNQPQHF
TRBV9	once	13	TRBJ1-1	NA	TGTGCCAGCAGCGTAGAAACGAACACTGAAGCTTTCTTT	CASSVETNTEAFF
TRBV30	NA	14	TRBJ1-2	NA	TGTGCCTGGAGTGGGACAGCGACTAACTATGGCTACACCTTC	CAWSGTATNYGYTF
TRBV28	NA	14	TRBJ2-1	NA	TGTGCCAGCACCCCCTGGGGCTCCTACAATGAGCAGTTCTTC	CASTPWGSYNEQFF
TRBV14	NA	14	TRBJ1-2	NA	TGTGCCAGCAGCCAAGAAACAGGAATCTATGGCTACACCTTC	CASSQETGIYGYTF